Listed below are T cell receptor beta chains from one sample, sequenced in a study of cytomegalovirus exposure and HLA in healthy donors. The data were produced by immunoSEQ multiplex PCR, yet TCRdb's version contains in-frame clones alone and is incomplete. The sample comprises more than 80,000 clones, about 70% of which are singletons, and roughly 0.79% rests with the top ten. Sample: PBMCs. These receptors were obtained from a boy aged 5-17 years in good health and CMV-seronegative. Both conserved end residues are part of each CDR3. Fields, in order: D gene, J gene, clone size, V gene, CDR3 DNA, CDR3 protein. A D gene is named only where the DNA matches it firmly. The listing skips clone size in some rows; elsewhere it reads once, few, many or a size class.

D gene: NA; J gene: TRBJ2-1; clone size: NA; V gene: TRBV6-5; CDR3 DNA: TGTGCCGGGAGCTACAATGAGCAGTTCTTC; CDR3 protein: CAGSYNEQFF
D gene: NA; J gene: TRBJ1-1; clone size: NA; V gene: TRBV30; CDR3 DNA: TGTGCCTGGGAAGCACAGGTGAACACTGAAGCTTTCTTT; CDR3 protein: CAWEAQVNTEAFF
D gene: TRBD1; J gene: TRBJ2-7; clone size: NA; V gene: TRBV27; CDR3 DNA: TGTGCCAGCAGTTTATTGGGACAGGGAACCTACGAGCAGTACTTC; CDR3 protein: CASSLLGQGTYEQYF
D gene: TRBD2; J gene: TRBJ2-1; clone size: few; V gene: TRBV28; CDR3 DNA: TGTGCCAGCAGTTTCCCCGAGGTAGCGGGGGGCCAGACGAGCTCCTACAATGAGCAGTTCTTC; CDR3 protein: CASSFPEVAGGQTSSYNEQFF
D gene: NA; J gene: TRBJ2-5; clone size: NA; V gene: TRBV5-6; CDR3 DNA: TGTGCCAGCAGCTTGGGACATGACCAAGAGACCCAGTACTTC; CDR3 protein: CASSLGHDQETQYF
D gene: TRBD1; J gene: TRBJ2-7; clone size: NA; V gene: TRBV5-1; CDR3 DNA: TGCGCCAGCAGACTAAGGACAGGGGGCGGGGGCGAGCAGTACTTC; CDR3 protein: CASRLRTGGGGEQYF
D gene: TRBD2; J gene: TRBJ2-3; clone size: few; V gene: TRBV9; CDR3 DNA: TGTGCCAGCAGCTCGGGACTAGCGGGGAGCACAGATACGCAGTATTTT; CDR3 protein: CASSSGLAGSTDTQYF
D gene: TRBD2; J gene: TRBJ2-1; clone size: NA; V gene: TRBV6-1; CDR3 DNA: TGTGCCAGCAGTGGCCCGATAGCGGGGGGGGACAATGAGCAGTTCTTC; CDR3 protein: CASSGPIAGGDNEQFF
D gene: NA; J gene: TRBJ1-2; clone size: NA; V gene: TRBV30; CDR3 DNA: TGTGCCTGGAGTGTACGGGACTTAGGCTATGGCTACACCTTC; CDR3 protein: CAWSVRDLGYGYTF
D gene: NA; J gene: TRBJ2-5; clone size: few; V gene: TRBV15; CDR3 DNA: TGTGCCACCAGAGCGTCGTTTTTGGCGGAGGAGACCCAGTACTTC; CDR3 protein: CATRASFLAEETQYF
D gene: TRBD2; J gene: TRBJ2-7; clone size: NA; V gene: TRBV11-2; CDR3 DNA: TGTGCCAGCAGCTTAGGTCCGGGAGGCAGGTACGAGCAGTACTTC; CDR3 protein: CASSLGPGGRYEQYF
D gene: TRBD1; J gene: TRBJ2-7; clone size: NA; V gene: TRBV5-1; CDR3 DNA: TGCGCCAGCAGTCGGGACAGGGGTCCGAGCGGGAGCTCCTACGAGCAGTACTTC; CDR3 protein: CASSRDRGPSGSSYEQYF
D gene: TRBD1; J gene: TRBJ2-3; clone size: NA; V gene: TRBV7-9; CDR3 DNA: TGTGCCAGCAGCTTCAGCGGGACAGGGATCGTCACAGATACGCAGTATTTT; CDR3 protein: CASSFSGTGIVTDTQYF
D gene: TRBD2; J gene: TRBJ2-5; clone size: NA; V gene: TRBV2; CDR3 DNA: TGTGCCAGCAGTTTAATCGGGACTAGCGGAGGGAGCCAGTACTTC; CDR3 protein: CASSLIGTSGGSQYF
D gene: TRBD2; J gene: TRBJ2-5; clone size: once; V gene: TRBV10-3; CDR3 DNA: TGTGCCATCAGTGAGGCGGGGGGACAAGAGACCCAGTACTTC; CDR3 protein: CAISEAGGQETQYF
D gene: NA; J gene: TRBJ1-2; clone size: NA; V gene: TRBV7-3; CDR3 DNA: TGTGCCAGCAGCCGCAGCTATGGCTACACCTTC; CDR3 protein: CASSRSYGYTF
D gene: NA; J gene: TRBJ1-2; clone size: NA; V gene: TRBV7-9; CDR3 DNA: TGTGCCAGCAGCCCGCTCACAGGGTCCAACTATGGCTACACCTTC; CDR3 protein: CASSPLTGSNYGYTF
D gene: NA; J gene: TRBJ1-5; clone size: NA; V gene: TRBV19; CDR3 DNA: TGTGCCAGTAGCTATAGCAATCAGCCCCAGCATTTT; CDR3 protein: CASSYSNQPQHF
D gene: NA; J gene: TRBJ1-3; clone size: NA; V gene: TRBV5-4; CDR3 DNA: TGTGCCAGCAGCGATTCCGGCAGGGCGGGAAACACCATATATTTT; CDR3 protein: CASSDSGRAGNTIYF
D gene: TRBD2; J gene: TRBJ2-3; clone size: NA; V gene: TRBV10-1; CDR3 DNA: TGCGCCAGCAGGGCTAGCGGGAGCACAGATACGCAGTATTTT; CDR3 protein: CASRASGSTDTQYF
D gene: NA; J gene: TRBJ2-5; clone size: NA; V gene: TRBV6-8; CDR3 DNA: TGTGCCAGCCGACTCAGGGGAAACTTCCAAGAGACCCAGTACTTC; CDR3 protein: CASRLRGNFQETQYF
D gene: TRBD2; J gene: TRBJ2-3; clone size: once; V gene: TRBV6-7; CDR3 DNA: TGTGCCAGCAGTTCCGGGACTAGAGGCACAGATACGCAGTATTTT; CDR3 protein: CASSSGTRGTDTQYF